A selection of T cell receptor beta chains follows, all from one sample in a study of cytomegalovirus exposure and HLA in healthy donors. Generated by immunoSEQ multiplex PCR, the TCRdb table keeps only in-frame clones and is missing some. Among 120,000 or so clones listed, about 80% were seen once. The source material was PBMCs. The receptors come from a man aged 25 to 40 in good health and CMV-seronegative. Each CDR3 is given with its conserved first and last residue. Each record gives: V gene, J gene, clone size, CDR3 protein. Size tells how often a clone was seen (once, few, many) or the class of an expanded clone, and some rows leave it out.

V gene: TRBV4-1; J gene: TRBJ1-1; clone size: NA; CDR3 protein: CASSQRGDRGPGTEAFF
V gene: TRBV9; J gene: TRBJ2-5; clone size: few; CDR3 protein: CASSARQGGETQYF
V gene: TRBV4-2; J gene: TRBJ2-7; clone size: few; CDR3 protein: CASSQHYTSGRFEQYF
V gene: TRBV5-4; J gene: TRBJ2-5; clone size: NA; CDR3 protein: CASSSGTSGHQETQYF
V gene: TRBV5-1; J gene: TRBJ2-7; clone size: NA; CDR3 protein: CASSLGHEATYEQYF
V gene: TRBV7-7; J gene: TRBJ2-1; clone size: few; CDR3 protein: CASSLLAGGYNEQFF
V gene: TRBV7-3; J gene: TRBJ1-5; clone size: NA; CDR3 protein: CASSNHRHRDRNNQPQHF
V gene: TRBV5-8; J gene: TRBJ2-2; clone size: NA; CDR3 protein: CASSTGANTGELFF
V gene: TRBV7-9; J gene: TRBJ1-4; clone size: NA; CDR3 protein: CASSARDSFNEKLFF
V gene: TRBV11-3; J gene: TRBJ2-1; clone size: few; CDR3 protein: CASSFRLADYNEQFF
V gene: TRBV7-2; J gene: TRBJ1-5; clone size: NA; CDR3 protein: CASSLRVSGGEQPQHF
V gene: TRBV1; J gene: TRBJ2-1; clone size: NA; CDR3 protein: CTSSQGLAGGSYNEQFF
V gene: TRBV9; J gene: TRBJ2-1; clone size: NA; CDR3 protein: CASSVDAHRGNEQFF
V gene: TRBV7-3; J gene: TRBJ2-3; clone size: NA; CDR3 protein: CASSLIGGYTDTQYF
V gene: TRBV5-1; J gene: TRBJ2-3; clone size: NA; CDR3 protein: CASSFGTIADTQYF
V gene: TRBV9; J gene: TRBJ2-7; clone size: NA; CDR3 protein: CASSVESGSLYEQYF
V gene: TRBV9; J gene: TRBJ2-7; clone size: NA; CDR3 protein: CASSIGTSGAYEQYF
V gene: TRBV28; J gene: TRBJ2-7; clone size: NA; CDR3 protein: CASSLGDSSFTTYEQYF
V gene: TRBV27; J gene: TRBJ1-1; clone size: few; CDR3 protein: CASSPLTGNTEAFF
V gene: TRBV27; J gene: TRBJ1-1; clone size: NA; CDR3 protein: CASSLQRDRGNTEAFF
V gene: TRBV6-6; J gene: TRBJ1-3; clone size: few; CDR3 protein: CASRVRSGNTIYF
V gene: TRBV23-1; J gene: TRBJ2-7; clone size: few; CDR3 protein: CASSQSPRTGNSYEQYF
V gene: TRBV27; J gene: TRBJ2-7; clone size: NA; CDR3 protein: CASSLYGGSSYEQYF
V gene: TRBV4-2; J gene: TRBJ2-2; clone size: NA; CDR3 protein: CASSQDRREHTGELFF
V gene: TRBV20-1; J gene: TRBJ1-2; clone size: NA; CDR3 protein: CSAREGVGYTF
V gene: TRBV23-1; J gene: TRBJ1-5; clone size: NA; CDR3 protein: CASTSGRERRPQPQHF
V gene: TRBV5-1; J gene: TRBJ2-3; clone size: NA; CDR3 protein: CASSLDPITDTQYF
V gene: TRBV11-3; J gene: TRBJ2-1; clone size: few; CDR3 protein: CASSLGLAGVEQFF
V gene: TRBV4-1; J gene: TRBJ2-3; clone size: NA; CDR3 protein: CASSLLAGAADTQYF
V gene: TRBV9; J gene: TRBJ2-1; clone size: NA; CDR3 protein: CASSPGTSGFNEQFF
V gene: TRBV13; J gene: TRBJ1-2; clone size: NA; CDR3 protein: CASSSRRGQDGYTF
V gene: TRBV14; J gene: TRBJ2-6; clone size: NA; CDR3 protein: CASSHTWRAGANVLTF
V gene: TRBV7-2; J gene: TRBJ2-7; clone size: NA; CDR3 protein: CASSEGQGEIEQYF
V gene: TRBV4-2; J gene: TRBJ2-2; clone size: NA; CDR3 protein: CASSQSTSAANTGELFF
V gene: TRBV6-1; J gene: TRBJ1-3; clone size: few; CDR3 protein: CASRDTGNTIYF
V gene: TRBV9; J gene: TRBJ2-7; clone size: NA; CDR3 protein: CASSVGSSTYEQYF